What follows are 10 T cell receptor beta chains derived from one specimen sequenced in a study of blood T cell repertoires in COVID-19. Sequencing used immunoSEQ multiplex PCR; TCRdb keeps in-frame clones, though not all of them. The sample shows some 460,000 clones, about 89% of them seen only once. The source material was peripheral blood. The source is a woman in her twenties or thirties with acute or convalescent COVID-19.

This clone was picked up one time. The chain employs TRBV5-6 and TRBJ1-1; TRBD1 aligns across 7 bases. With V trimmed by 3 bases and J by 6 bases, 5 bases remained unmatched. Germline values: CDR1 SGHDT, CDR2 YYEEEE. The CDR3 consists of 13 residues. The CDR3 DNA reads as TGTGCCAGCAGCTACGACAGGGACGCTGAAGCTTTCTTT. Translation gives CASSYDRDAEAFF.

The chain recombines TRBV6-2 or TRBV6-3 with TRBJ2-4, with 12 bases aligning to TRBD1. The V and J ends lost 0 bases and 1 base, in that order; junction bases with no gene match: 13. Germline V gives CDR1 MNHEY, CDR2 SVGEGT. This CDR3 spans 21 amino acids. The CDR3 nucleotides are TGTGCCAGCAGTTACTCGCTTCCGGGACAGGGGGCCATTAGGGCCAAAAACATTCAGTACTTC. Its translation: CASSYSLPGQGAIRAKNIQYF.

The V gene is TRBV18, the J gene TRBJ2-7, with TRBD1 matching 9 bases. The V gene end was trimmed by 4 bases and the J gene end by 6 bases; junction bases not matched to a gene: 1. This CDR3 is built from 12 residues. Germline CDR1 KGHSH, CDR2 LQKENI. The CDR3 loop reads CASSRDRAEQYF. In DNA form, the CDR3 reads TGTGCCAGCTCACGGGACAGGGCCGAGCAGTACTTC.

In its sample, this clone was seen a few times. The CDR3 DNA reads as TGTGCCAGCAGCTTAGCGACAGTGAACACTGAAGCTTTCTTT. Its translation: CASSLATVNTEAFF. The gene calls are TRBV7-9 and TRBJ1-1, with D tentatively TRBD1 (5 bases). The CDR3 loop spans 14 amino acids. The germline V gene has CDR1 SEHNR and CDR2 FQNEAQ (reference sequence). Trimming pared 0 bases from V and 0 bases from J, leaving 5 bases between.

The rearrangement links TRBV6-5 to TRBJ1-2; D may be TRBD1 (5 bases). V lost 9 bases, J lost 2 bases, and 13 bases lay in between. CDR3 size: 13 residues. From germline, CDR1 is MNHEY and CDR2 SVGAGI. CDR3 coding DNA: TGTGCCAGGGACGGGACTTTAAACTATGGCTACACCTTC. Its protein product is CARDGTLNYGYTF.

CDR3: CASSLGLEIYNEQFF. As DNA, the CDR3 is TGTGCCAGCAGCCTGGGACTAGAGATCTACAATGAGCAGTTCTTC. This rearrangement joins TRBV5-8 to TRBJ2-1; 8 bases fit TRBD2. Germline V gene lookup returns CDR1 SGHTS and CDR2 YDEGEE. The CDR3 consists of 15 residues. Trimming at V came to 4 bases and at J to 3 bases, leaving 6 bases not matched to a gene.

The chain links TRBV9 to TRBJ2-5; D remains ambiguous. CDR3 length equals 15 residues. Germline-derived CDR1 and CDR2 are SGDLS and YYNGEE. The V end lost 0 bases, the J end lost 1 base, and 10 bases lay between the germline ends. CDR3 sequence reads: CASSVGSVTQETQYF. CDR3 sequence (DNA): TGTGCCAGCAGCGTAGGGTCAGTAACCCAAGAGACCCAGTACTTC.

The chain joins TRBV19 to TRBJ2-1; maybe TRBD2 (5 bases). There are 12 residues in the CDR3. With 6 bases removed from V and 10 bases from J, the gap between germline ends came to 13 bases. Germline loops: CDR1 LNHDA, CDR2 SQIVND (reference sequence). The CDR3 region is CASSRPGVEQFF. CDR3 in DNA: TGTGCCAGTAGCCGCCCCGGGGTCGAGCAGTTCTTC. The full variable domain, its missing parts supplied by reference TRBV19 and TRBJ2-1, is DGGITQSPKYLFRKEGQNVTLSCEQNLNHDAMYWYRQDPGQGLRLIYYSQIVNDFQKGDIAEGYSVSREKKESFPLTVTSAQKNPTAFYLCASSRPGVEQFFGPGTRLTVL.

The chain links TRBV5-1 to TRBJ2-1; the match to TRBD1 covers 7 bases. Trimming cost V 3 bases and J 2 bases; bases outside gene matches: 8. Germline values: CDR1 SGHRS, CDR2 YFSETQ. The CDR3 is 16 residues long. The CDR3 sequence is CASSSPGTATYNEQFF. CDR3 coding DNA: TGCGCCAGCAGCTCCCCCGGGACAGCAACCTACAATGAGCAGTTCTTC.

The chain uses TRBV19 and TRBJ1-1; the D gene is possibly TRBD1 (5 bases). The CDR3 loop spans 13 amino acids. Germline V gene sequence: CDR1 LNHDA, CDR2 SQIVND (reference sequence). Trimming took 8 bases from V and 3 from J, leaving 13 bases between them. In DNA, the CDR3 is TGTGCCAGTGGGGAGGGGAAGGACACTGAAGCTTTCTTT. It specifies CASGEGKDTEAFF.